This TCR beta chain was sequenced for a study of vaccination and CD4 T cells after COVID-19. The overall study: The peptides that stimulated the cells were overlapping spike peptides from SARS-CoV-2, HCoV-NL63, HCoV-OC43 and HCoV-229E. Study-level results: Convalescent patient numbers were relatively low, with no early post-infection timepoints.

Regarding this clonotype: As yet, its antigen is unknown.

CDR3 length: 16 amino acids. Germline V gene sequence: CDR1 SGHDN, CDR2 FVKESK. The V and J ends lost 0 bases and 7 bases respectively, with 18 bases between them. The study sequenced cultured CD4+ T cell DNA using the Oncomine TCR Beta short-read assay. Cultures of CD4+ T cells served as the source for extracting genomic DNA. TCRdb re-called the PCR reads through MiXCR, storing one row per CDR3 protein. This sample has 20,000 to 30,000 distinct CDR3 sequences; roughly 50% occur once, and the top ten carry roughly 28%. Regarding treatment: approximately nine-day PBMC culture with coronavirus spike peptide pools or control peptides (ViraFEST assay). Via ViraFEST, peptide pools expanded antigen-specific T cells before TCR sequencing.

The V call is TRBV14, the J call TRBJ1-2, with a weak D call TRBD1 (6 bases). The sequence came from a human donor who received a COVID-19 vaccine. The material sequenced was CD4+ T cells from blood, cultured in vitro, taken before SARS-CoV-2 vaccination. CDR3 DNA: TGTGCCAGCAGCCAAGAGCGGGGGGGCCGGAGGGGTGGCTACACCTTC. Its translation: CASSQERGGRRGGYTF.